Reported below is one T cell receptor beta chain. Its antigen is not identified. This entry comes from a study of cytomegalovirus exposure and HLA in healthy donors. General observations from the study: What was likely a sequencing artifact was a cluster of highly shared sequence variants. Researchers reported from a later analysis that most CMV-associated TCR beta chains appeared HLA-restricted. A few CMV-associated chains proved CMV antigen-specific in vitro.

Donors consisted of healthy bone marrow donors. With 60 Vbeta and 13 Jbeta primers, the PCR was carried out. TCRdb's copy holds only in-frame clones and misses some; the assay was immunoSEQ multiplex PCR. The sample contains around 170,000 clones, 84% of which appear only once. V gave up 4 bases and J gave up 7 bases, with 17 bases separating them. Germline V CDR1 and CDR2: SGHNT, YYREEE (reference sequence). The CDR3 sequence is 14 residues long. This sequence joins TRBV5-4 and TRBJ1-1, with D possibly TRBD1 on 6 matching bases. The TCR originated in a woman aged 45-65 years in good health and CMV-seropositive. Sequencing was done on a sample of PBMCs. The CDR3 region has the DNA TGTGCCAGCAGCGATCGTGGGGGCGGTTTTGAAGCTTTCTTT. Translation: CASSDRGGGFEAFF.